Presented here are 22 T cell receptor beta chains from one specimen sequenced in a study of early T cells in non-severe SARS-CoV-2 infection. MiXCR was run by TCRdb on the 5' RACE reads, yielding one entry per CDR3 protein. The sample comprises roughly 62,000 distinct CDR3 sequences, under 10% of which are singletons, and about 3.2% rests with the top ten. Sequencing was performed on whole blood. The source of these receptors is an adult who was a healthcare worker with PCR-confirmed SARS-CoV-2 infection or an uninfected control (not recorded which).

This clonotype was seen many times. This sequence joins TRBV6-1 and TRBJ2-6; D perhaps matches TRBD1 (7 bases). This CDR3 is 17 amino acids long. The germline V gene encodes CDR1 MNHNS and CDR2 SASEGT. The V end lost 8 bases, the J end lost 0 bases, and 17 bases lay between the germline ends. The CDR3 reads CASVEGTAVSGANVLTF. The CDR3 DNA sequence: TGTGCCAGCGTGGAGGGGACAGCCGTCTCTGGGGCCAACGTCCTGACTTTC.

This clonotype has a count of ten or more. This chain uses TRBV27 with TRBJ2-7; perhaps D is TRBD1 or TRBD2 (5 bases each). The germline V gene encodes CDR1 MNHEY and CDR2 SMNVEV (reference sequence). This CDR3 is 13 amino acids long. V shed 5 bases and J shed 6 bases, with 14 bases lying between them. The DNA of the CDR3 is TGTGCCAGCAGTGACGACAGCGGTCTCGAGCAGTACTTC. Encoded protein: CASSDDSGLEQYF.

A note on this clonotype: One junction end does not reproduce the germline sequence, and a read error may be involved. This sequence joins TRBV5-6 and TRBJ2-2, with a possible D match to TRBD2 (5 bases). CDR1 and CDR2 from the germline V gene are SGHDT and YYEEEE. CDR3 size: 16 residues. The CDR3 nucleotides are TGTGTCAGCAGCGGAGAGACCCTGGGAGTAGCCGGGGAGCTGTTTTTT. Translated, it gives CVSSGETLGVAGELFF.

In the case of this clonotype: A clone one base away is much larger, so this may be a read error. The genes are TRBV29-1 and TRBJ2-7; 8 nucleotides align to TRBD2. Germline CDR1 reads SQVTM; CDR2 reads ANQGSEA. There are 14 residues in the CDR3. Trimming cost V 3 bases and J 5 bases; bases outside gene matches: 9. CDR3 nucleotide sequence: TGCAGCGTTGATGCTGGGACTAGTTCCCACGAGCAGTACTTC. Protein product: CSVDAGTSSHEQYF.

This clonotype was seen many times. The chain recombines TRBV10-2 with TRBJ2-2, with TRBD1 matching over 7 bases. The CDR3 covers 14 residues. Germline CDR1 is WSHSY and CDR2 is SAAADI. With V trimmed by 2 bases and J by 8 bases, 5 bases remained unmatched. CDR3 amino acids: CASSEKQGNGELFF. CDR3 nucleotides: TGCGCCAGCAGTGAGAAACAGGGGAATGGGGAGCTGTTTTTT.

The sample holds a few counts of this clonotype. The CDR3 protein is CASSLTELASYNEQFF. The CDR3 region has the DNA TGTGCCAGCAGCCTCACGGAACTAGCGTCCTACAATGAGCAGTTCTTC. This chain joins TRBV7-8 and TRBJ2-1; 7 bases map to TRBD2. V was clipped by 5 bases and J by 1 base; unmatched bases: 8. The CDR3 is 16 amino acids. The germline CDR1 and CDR2 sequences are SGHVS and FQNEAQ.

This clonotype showed up many times. V gene TRBV28 combines with J gene TRBJ2-1; tentative D call: TRBD2 (6 bases). The CDR3 is 11 residues long. Germline CDR1 is MDHEN and CDR2 is SYDVKM. The V end lost 2 bases, the J end lost 12 bases, and 8 bases lay between the germline ends. CDR3 nucleotide sequence: TGTGCCAGCAGTTTAAGGGAGGTGCAGTTCTTC. This translates into CASSLREVQFF. Full variable domain (remainder filled in from reference TRBV28 and TRBJ2-1): DVKVTQSSRYLVKRTGEKVFLECVQDMDHENMFWYRQDPGLGLRLIYFSYDVKMKEKGDIPEGYSVSREKKERFSLILESASTNQTSMYLCASSLREVQFFGPGTRLTVL.

This clonotype was detected only a few times. The chain has TRBV3-1 and TRBJ1-3; 7 nucleotides match TRBD1. V trimming: 4 bases; J trimming: 4 bases; junction bases outside the gene matches: 4. Germline V CDR1 and CDR2: LGHDT, YNNKEL (reference sequence). The CDR3 is 14 residues long. CDR3 sequence reads: CASSPRDSGNTIYF. In DNA, the CDR3 is TGTGCCAGCAGCCCTAGGGACAGCGGAAACACCATATATTTT.

In its sample, this clonotype was seen a few times. This chain links TRBV7-2 with TRBJ1-3; D not certain. This CDR3 has 15 amino acids. Trimming took off 2 bases at V and 2 bases at J, with 10 bases between the two ends. The germline V gene encodes CDR1 SGHTA and CDR2 FQGNSA. This chain's CDR3 is CASSLRVLTGNTIYF. Written as DNA, the CDR3 is TGTGCCAGCAGCTTACGGGTGCTAACTGGAAACACCATATATTTT. Drawing the rest from reference TRBV7-2 and TRBJ1-3, the complete variable domain is GAGVSQSPSNKVTEKGKDVELRCDPISGHTALYWYRQSLGQGLEFLIYFQGNSAPDKSGLPSDRFSAERTGGSVSTLTIQRTQQEDSAVYLCASSLRVLTGNTIYFGEGSWLTVV.

This clonotype has a count of ten or more. The chain joins TRBV7-9 to TRBJ2-2; D may match TRBD1 or TRBD2 (6 bases each). Germline V gene data show CDR1 as SEHNR and CDR2 as FQNEAQ (reference sequence). This CDR3 comprises 17 residues. Trimming took off 1 base at V and 1 base at J, with 13 bases between the two ends. The DNA of the CDR3 is TGTGCCAGCAGCTTAGTGGGGGGACAACGGAACACCGGGGAGCTGTTTTTT. Amino acid sequence: CASSLVGGQRNTGELFF.

The V and J genes are TRBV20-1 and TRBJ2-3; no clear D gene. With 3 bases removed from V and 3 bases from J, the gap between germline ends came to 7 bases. The CDR3 totals 12 residues. The germline gives CDR1 DFQATT, CDR2 SNEGSKA (reference sequence). CDR3 sequence reads: CSARFGTDTQYF. In DNA form, the CDR3 reads TGCAGTGCTAGGTTTGGAACAGATACGCAGTATTTT.

This clonotype was recorded many times. This chain joins TRBV6-5 and TRBJ1-2, with TRBD1 matching over 10 bases. The germline V gene encodes CDR1 MNHEY and CDR2 SVGAGI. The CDR3 length is 14 residues. The junction had 3 bases not matched to a gene; V was cut back by 8 bases and J by 0 bases. CDR3 loop: CASLDRGTNYGYTF. The CDR3 coding sequence is TGTGCCAGCCTGGACAGGGGGACTAACTATGGCTACACCTTC.

The chain is built from TRBV29-1 and TRBJ1-1; D is unclear. Germline V gene data show CDR1 as SQVTM and CDR2 as ANQGSEA. The CDR3 runs to 11 residues. Trimming removed 6 bases at V and 12 bases at J, with 17 bases between. The CDR3 protein is CSVRAQVGPFF. The CDR3 nucleotides are TGCAGCGTCCGAGCTCAGGTTGGACCTTTCTTT. Variable domain in full (rest from reference TRBV29-1 and TRBJ1-1): SAVISQKPSRDICQRGTSLTIQCQVDSQVTMMFWYRQQPGQSLTLIATANQGSEATYESGFVIDKFPISRPNLTFSTLTVSNMSPEDSSIYLCSVRAQVGPFFGQGTRLTVV.

The chain uses TRBV20-1 and TRBJ2-2, with 9 bases fitting TRBD2. The germline V gene has CDR1 DFQATT and CDR2 SNEGSKA (reference sequence). The CDR3 contains 14 residues. Trimming at V came to 0 bases and at J to 6 bases, leaving 2 bases not matched to a gene. The CDR3 region has the DNA TGCAGTGCTAGAGATAGCGGGAGAGCCGGGGAGCTGTTTTTT. It codes for CSARDSGRAGELFF.

Ten or more counts support this clonotype. The V gene is TRBV20-1, the J gene TRBJ2-7, with D perhaps TRBD1 or TRBD2 (5 bases each). Germline CDR1 is DFQATT and CDR2 is SNEGSKA (reference sequence). The CDR3 has 15 residues. Trimming cost V 3 bases and J 6 bases, with 21 bases left between them. The CDR3 is CSARVSQEVLGEQYF. The DNA of the CDR3 is TGCAGTGCTAGGGTTTCACAGGAGGTATTGGGCGAGCAGTACTTC.

In this sample, this clonotype turned up a few times. The chain couples TRBV6-6 to TRBJ2-1, with no clear D. Germline CDR1 is MNHNY and CDR2 is SVGAGI (reference sequence). There are 13 residues in the CDR3. V was shortened by 5 bases and J by 5 bases, with 10 bases between the two germline ends. The CDR3 nucleotides are TGTGCCAGCAGTGCCGCTACCGACAATGAGCAGTTCTTC. Translation gives CASSAATDNEQFF.

The sample holds a few counts of this clonotype. The chain links TRBV30 to TRBJ1-5, with D unresolved. Germline V gene sequence: CDR1 GTSNPN, CDR2 SVGIG (reference sequence). V gave up 1 base and J gave up 4 bases, with 8 bases separating them. The CDR3 runs 13 residues. Written as DNA, the CDR3 is TGTGCCTGGAGTGCGGGCCCAAATCAGCCCCAGCATTTT. Residues: CAWSAGPNQPQHF.

This clonotype was picked up many times. The chain uses TRBV5-1 and TRBJ1-1; D is possibly TRBD1 (6 bases). V was shortened by 6 bases and J by 4 bases, with 22 bases between the two germline ends. Per germline, CDR1 SGHRS and CDR2 YFSETQ. The CDR3 contains 16 residues. CDR3 protein: CASNQLGAVASTEAFF. CDR3 bases: TGCGCCAGCAACCAGCTGGGGGCCGTGGCGAGCACTGAAGCTTTCTTT.

In its sample, this clonotype was seen many times. This rearrangement joins TRBV3-1 to TRBJ2-2; D not resolved. The V gene's germline CDR1 is LGHDT and CDR2 YNNKEL (reference sequence). V was shortened by 7 bases and J by 2 bases, with 5 bases between the two germline ends. The CDR3 contains 12 residues. For the CDR3, the DNA is TGTGCCAGCAATTTTAACACCGGGGAGCTGTTTTTT. Translating gives CASNFNTGELFF.

This clonotype was found a few times. The gene calls are TRBV5-1 and TRBJ2-1; TRBD2 matches 8 bases. V lost 0 bases and J lost 6; bases outside the gene matches: 2. CDR1 is SGHRS, CDR2 YFSETQ, per germline. The CDR3 runs to 14 residues. CDR3 protein: CASSLAGTSNEQFF. In DNA form, the CDR3 reads TGCGCCAGCAGCTTGGCGGGGACTAGCAATGAGCAGTTCTTC. The whole variable domain, filled in from reference TRBV5-1 and TRBJ2-1, reads KAGVTQTPRYLIKTRGQQVTLSCSPISGHRSVSWYQQTPGQGLQFLFEYFSETQRNKGNFPGRFSGRQFSNSRSEMNVSTLELGDSALYLCASSLAGTSNEQFFGPGTRLTVL.

This clonotype was picked up a small number of times. The chain links TRBV19 to TRBJ2-2, with 12 bases identical to TRBD2. V gave up 1 base and J gave up 2 bases; unmatched junction bases: 2. Germline V gene lookup returns CDR1 LNHDA and CDR2 SQIVND (reference sequence). The CDR3 is 17 residues long. The CDR3 region is CASSIGLAGENTGELFF. The DNA of the CDR3 is TGTGCCAGTAGTATAGGACTAGCGGGAGAAAACACCGGGGAGCTGTTTTTT.

This sequence joins TRBV2 and TRBJ2-7, with 11 bases that match TRBD1. Germline CDR1 reads SNHLY; CDR2 reads FYNNEI. The CDR3 has 12 amino acids. V shed 11 bases, J shed 2 bases, and the junction held 2 bases outside the gene matches. DNA of the CDR3: TGTGCCGGGGGACAGGGGGCCTACGAGCAGTACTTC. Protein: CAGGQGAYEQYF.